A selection of T cell receptor beta chains follows, all from one sample in a study of shared clonotypes between healthy human individuals. Sequencing was performed with immunoSEQ multiplex PCR; in TCRdb, only in-frame clones are kept and a portion is missing. Of millions of clones listed, over 85% are singletons. The specimen was naive CD4+ T cells sorted from blood. The receptor source for this set is a man aged 18-30 years in good health. Each CDR3 is given with its conserved first and last residue. The D gene is left open where the match is weak. Clone size, where shown, is once, few, many, or a class for clones that have expanded.

TRBJ1-1,-,-,TRBV29-1,CSVDRVLDTEAFF,TGCAGCGTTGACAGGGTGTTGGACACTGAAGCTTTCTTT
TRBJ1-2,-,-,TRBV25-1,CASSPQGDTKGYTF,TGTGCCAGCAGTCCTCAAGGGGACACAAAAGGCTACACCTTC
TRBJ2-3,TRBD2,-,TRBV28,CASSYSGGTTDTQYF,TGTGCCAGCAGCTATAGCGGGGGGACCACAGATACGCAGTATTTT
TRBJ1-2,-,-,TRBV21-1,CASSKVRVNYGYTF,TGTGCCAGCAGCAAAGTGAGAGTTAACTATGGCTACACCTTC
TRBJ2-7,-,-,TRBV11-3,CASSLGRAATYEQYF,TGTGCCAGCAGCTTAGGCCGGGCGGCTACCTACGAGCAGTACTTC
TRBJ2-7,-,-,TRBV6-5,CASSRRDGTYEQYF,TGTGCCAGCAGTCGAAGGGACGGTACCTACGAGCAGTACTTC
TRBJ2-7,-,-,TRBV5-1,CASSRDRSSYEQYF,TGCGCCAGCAGCCGAGACAGGTCCTCCTACGAGCAGTACTTC
TRBJ2-3,-,-,TRBV7-2,CASSPPGTDTQYF,TGTGCCAGCAGCCCGCCAGGAACAGATACGCAGTATTTT
TRBJ1-3,-,-,TRBV5-1,CASSLTGGSGNTIYF,TGCGCCAGCAGCTTAACAGGCGGCTCTGGAAACACCATATATTTT
TRBJ2-1,TRBD2,-,TRBV11-2,CASSTSSGGIEQFF,TGTGCCAGCAGCACCTCTAGCGGGGGGATTGAGCAGTTCTTC
TRBJ2-6,-,-,TRBV30,CAWSHGPITGANVLTF,TGTGCCTGGAGTCATGGACCCATCACCGGGGCCAACGTCCTGACTTTC
TRBJ2-1,TRBD2,-,TRBV2,CASIKLAGDNEQFF,TGTGCCAGCATCAAACTAGCGGGGGACAATGAGCAGTTCTTC
TRBJ1-5,-,-,TRBV10-3,CAISESPGTQDQPQHF,TGTGCCATCAGTGAGTCCCCCGGGACTCAAGATCAGCCCCAGCATTTT
TRBJ2-5,-,-,TRBV6-5,CASSYSRITETQYF,TGTGCCAGCAGTTACTCGAGGATTACGGAGACCCAGTACTTC
TRBJ2-7,-,-,TRBV27,CASRLRPDSFTEQYF,TGTGCCAGCAGACTGCGACCGGACAGTTTTACGGAGCAGTACTTC
TRBJ1-2,-,-,TRBV6-5,CASTPGGGPDYGYTF,TGTGCCAGCACTCCCGGAGGGGGGCCGGACTATGGCTACACCTTC
TRBJ2-4,-,-,TRBV19,CASSHFGLAKNIQYF,TGTGCCAGTAGCCATTTCGGACTAGCCAAAAACATTCAGTACTTC
TRBJ2-6,-,-,TRBV6-1,CASSEAEGFGANVLTF,TGTGCCAGCAGTGAAGCAGAAGGTTTTGGGGCCAACGTCCTGACTTTC
TRBJ1-1,-,-,TRBV5-3,CARSLDLVGAPVVAFF,TGTGCCAGAAGCCTGGACCTTGTGGGCGCCCCAGTGGTAGCTTTCTTT
TRBJ1-1,-,-,TRBV7-3,CASSPQGLIAFF,TGTGCCAGCAGCCCGCAGGGACTGATAGCTTTCTTT
TRBJ2-1,TRBD1,-,TRBV6-1,CASSETGVNEQFF,TGTGCCAGCAGTGAAACAGGGGTCAATGAGCAGTTCTTC
TRBJ2-1,TRBD1,-,TRBV6-5,CASSRDRVEQFF,TGTGCCAGCAGCCGGGACAGGGTTGAGCAGTTCTTC
TRBJ2-7,-,-,TRBV6-7,CASSYGGHEQYF,TGTGCCAGCAGTTATGGGGGCCACGAGCAGTACTTC
TRBJ1-5,-,-,TRBV5-1,CASSLEGRVNQPQHF,TGCGCCAGCAGCTTGGAGGGCAGGGTCAATCAGCCCCAGCATTTT
TRBJ1-2,-,-,TRBV7-9,CASSPDRPPHYGYTF,TGTGCCAGCAGCCCCGACAGGCCCCCCCACTATGGCTACACCTTC
TRBJ1-2,TRBD1,-,TRBV5-1,CASSPGQGRGNYGYTF,TGCGCCAGCAGCCCCGGACAGGGGCGAGGTAACTATGGCTACACCTTC
TRBJ1-2,TRBD1,-,TRBV6-1,CASSRQGEGYGYTF,TGTGCCAGCAGCCGACAGGGCGAGGGTTATGGCTACACCTTC
TRBJ2-7,TRBD2,-,TRBV5-6,CASSLRTSGLYEQYF,TGTGCCAGCAGCCTCCGGACTAGCGGACTCTACGAGCAGTACTTC
TRBJ1-1,-,many,TRBV5-6,CASSFPGVNTEAFF,TGTGCCAGCAGCTTCCCCGGAGTAAACACTGAAGCTTTCTTT
TRBJ1-2,-,-,TRBV2,CASSKLTRPAAGDGYTF,TGTGCCAGCAGCAAATTGACAAGACCCGCAGCAGGGGATGGCTACACCTTC
TRBJ2-3,-,once,TRBV21-1,CASIPGLTDTQYF,TGTGCCAGCATCCCGGGCCTCACAGATACGCAGTATTTT
TRBJ2-5,-,-,TRBV5-5,CASSYPNDGGRAETQYF,TGTGCCAGCAGCTACCCGAACGACGGGGGGCGAGCGGAGACCCAGTACTTC
TRBJ1-1,-,-,TRBV10-3,CAISGLNTEAFF,TGTGCCATCAGTGGACTGAACACTGAAGCTTTCTTT
TRBJ2-7,TRBD1,-,TRBV5-6,CASSFDRGLGEQYF,TGTGCCAGCAGTTTCGACAGGGGTCTCGGCGAGCAGTACTTC
TRBJ2-1,TRBD2,-,TRBV19,CASSPGLANYNEQFF,TGTGCCAGTAGTCCGGGACTAGCGAACTACAATGAGCAGTTCTTC
TRBJ2-4,-,-,TRBV6-1,CASLVVRTTSVIQYF,TGTGCCAGTTTAGTAGTGAGGACAACTTCGGTCATTCAGTACTTC
TRBJ1-5,-,-,TRBV7-9,CASSPSSNNQPQHF,TGTGCCAGCAGCCCCTCGTCCAATAATCAGCCCCAGCATTTT
TRBJ2-2,TRBD1,-,TRBV18,CASSPLRTGNTGELFF,TGTGCCAGCTCACCCCTGAGGACAGGGAACACCGGGGAGCTGTTTTTT
TRBJ2-7,-,-,TRBV4-1,CASSQGRDSFYEQYF,TGCGCCAGCAGCCAAGGGAGGGACAGTTTCTACGAGCAGTACTTC
TRBJ1-2,-,-,TRBV9,CASSVARVGGAYGYTF,TGTGCCAGCAGCGTAGCCCGTGTGGGGGGCGCATATGGCTACACCTTC
TRBJ1-1,-,-,TRBV27,CASSRLLGEAFF,TGTGCCAGCAGTCGCCTCTTAGGGGAAGCTTTCTTT
TRBJ1-6,TRBD1,-,TRBV5-1,CASSLIIGQGPSPLHF,TGCGCCAGCAGCTTGATCATCGGACAGGGGCCTTCACCCCTCCACTTT
TRBJ1-5,-,-,TRBV4-1,CASSQAGGLQPQHF,TGCGCCAGCAGCCAAGCGGGGGGGCTTCAGCCCCAGCATTTT
TRBJ1-2,-,-,TRBV27,CASSQARANYGYTF,TGTGCCAGCAGTCAAGCCAGGGCTAACTATGGCTACACCTTC
TRBJ2-5,-,-,TRBV5-1,CASSRSSVETQYF,TGCGCCAGCAGCCGCTCCTCTGTGGAGACCCAGTACTTC
TRBJ2-1,TRBD2,-,TRBV6-6,CASSSSGGDNEQFF,TGTGCCAGCAGTTCTAGCGGGGGGGACAATGAGCAGTTCTTC
TRBJ2-3,-,-,TRBV13,CASSLPTGTGTDTQYF,TGTGCCAGCAGCTTACCGACAGGGACTGGCACAGATACGCAGTATTTT
TRBJ2-7,-,-,TRBV7-9,CASSLIIGGDSYEQYF,TGTGCCAGCAGCTTAATCATTGGGGGCGATTCCTACGAGCAGTACTTC
TRBJ2-7,TRBD2,-,TRBV28,CASSLALADYEQYF,TGTGCCAGCAGTTTGGCCCTAGCGGACTACGAGCAGTACTTC
TRBJ1-2,-,-,TRBV6-6,CASSSRTVYGYTF,TGTGCCAGCAGTTCCAGGACAGTTTATGGCTACACCTTC
TRBJ2-2,-,-,TRBV30,CAWSVSPARRPGELFF,TGTGCCTGGAGTGTAAGCCCCGCCCGGAGGCCCGGGGAGCTGTTTTTT
TRBJ1-5,-,-,TRBV2,CASSQGSGRNQPQHF,TGTGCCAGCAGTCAGGGGAGTGGGCGCAATCAGCCCCAGCATTTT
TRBJ1-5,-,-,TRBV7-9,CASSYKGVRRQPQHF,TGTGCCAGCAGCTACAAAGGGGTCCGGAGACAGCCCCAGCATTTT
TRBJ2-7,TRBD1,-,TRBV5-1,CASSWGQELREQYF,TGCGCCAGCAGCTGGGGACAGGAACTGCGCGAGCAGTACTTC